This entry describes one T cell receptor (beta chain). Its target is not known. The record originates from a study of yellow fever vaccine responses in identical twins. The study's findings and limits: A vaccine T cell response that seemed partly convergent and partly personalized was reported in twins.

One entry per CDR3 protein results from TCRdb running MiXCR on the RT-PCR reads. The sample includes about 23,000 distinct CDR3 sequences, about three quarters seen only once; the top ten take about 5%. V lost 4 bases and J lost 6; bases outside the gene matches: 16. Per the germline V gene, CDR1 is ENHRY and CDR2 is SYGVKD. The CDR3 runs 17 residues. V and J are TRBV10-3 and TRBJ1-2; 8 bases line up with TRBD1. Specimen: T cells from blood (PBMCs), unsorted or a sorted subset (not recorded which), collected before or after yellow fever vaccination (not recorded which). This clonotype was obtained from a woman aged 18-29 years who received the yellow fever vaccine. The CDR3 DNA reads TGTGCCATCAGTGTAACCGGACAGGGAGATCTTGTAGATGGCTACACCTTC. Encoded protein: CAISVTGQGDLVDGYTF.